The rows below give T cell receptor beta chains drawn from one sample of a study of T-cell reconstitution after alpha-beta-depleted transplantation in children. From the PCR reads, TCRdb called clonotypes with MiXCR, one entry per CDR3 protein. The sample lists 250,000 to 300,000 distinct CDR3 sequences, under 14% occurring once. The sample was peripheral blood, taken 180 days after TCRalphabeta/CD19-depleted stem cell transplant. Every receptor here comes from a male patient between 2 and 10 years old who had a stem cell transplant for chronic granulomatous disease, so the T cells may come from the graft donor. CDR3s include the opening cysteine and the closing phenylalanine or tryptophan. The D gene is left open where the match is weak. Some rows mark clone size as missing; the rest say once, few, many or name a class of expanded clone.

v_gene	d_gene	abundance	j_gene	CDR3nt	CDR3aa
TRBV5-1	TRBD1	many	TRBJ2-3	TGCGCCAGCAGCTCGCCACCGGGACAGTTCACAGATACGCAGTATTTT	CASSSPPGQFTDTQYF
TRBV5-1	TRBD1	many	TRBJ2-2	TGCGCCAGCAGCAAGGAACAGGGGGCTCTTCGGACCGGGGAGCTGTTTTTT	CASSKEQGALRTGELFF
TRBV12-3/TRBV12-4	TRBD1	many	TRBJ2-2	TGTGCCAGCAGTTTCCAACTTCCGACAGGGGCCTCCGGGGAGCTGTTTTTT	CASSFQLPTGASGELFF
TRBV12-3/TRBV12-4	NA	many	TRBJ2-7	TGTGCCAGCAGCTGGGCCCTACCTCGCGAGCAGTACTTC	CASSWALPREQYF
TRBV12-3/TRBV12-4	NA	many	TRBJ2-4	TGTGCCAGCAGTTTATACGGCGGGATGTCCAAAAACATTCAGTACTTC	CASSLYGGMSKNIQYF
TRBV29-1	NA	many	TRBJ2-1	TGCAGCGTTACCGGGTCAACAGGGAGAGGGGTTTACAATGAGCAGTTCTTC	CSVTGSTGRGVYNEQFF
TRBV7-2	NA	many	TRBJ2-3	TGTGCCAGCAGCCACGCGGTGCGGGCCCCCACAGATACGCAGTATTTT	CASSHAVRAPTDTQYF
TRBV14	TRBD2	many	TRBJ2-1	TGTGCCAGCAGCACTAGCGCCCGGCGGGGTGAGCAGTTCTTC	CASSTSARRGEQFF
TRBV12-3/TRBV12-4	NA	many	TRBJ1-2	TGTGCCAGCAGTTTAGCGGCGGCAGGTGTCCTCCTCCAAGCCACCTTC	CASSLAAAGVLLQATF
TRBV7-3	NA	many	TRBJ2-2	TGTGCCAGCAGCTTATGGGCACCCACCGGGGAGCTGTTTTTT	CASSLWAPTGELFF
TRBV10-2	NA	many	TRBJ2-7	TGCGCCAGCAGTGAGCGGGACTCCTACGAGCAGTACTTC	CASSERDSYEQYF
TRBV7-9	NA	many	TRBJ2-2	TGTGCCAGCAGCTCAGGGCCTGGGGTGAACACCGGGGAGCTGTTTTTT	CASSSGPGVNTGELFF
TRBV5-1	NA	many	TRBJ1-2	TGCGCCAGCAGCTTGGGACGGGAGGGCATCACTAACTATGGCTACACCTTC	CASSLGREGITNYGYTF
TRBV18	TRBD2	few	TRBJ2-7	TGTGCCAGCTCACTGACTAGCGTCCGGGCTTCCGAGCAGTACTTC	CASSLTSVRASEQYF
TRBV7-2	NA	many	TRBJ2-3	TGTGCCAGCAACCCAAGGGGGAGATATCGGACAGATACGCAGTATTTT	CASNPRGRYRTDTQYF
TRBV18	NA	many	TRBJ2-4	TGTGCCAGCTCACCGGGGGGCCCAATGAACATTCAGTACTTC	CASSPGGPMNIQYF
TRBV6-2/TRBV6-3	TRBD2	many	TRBJ2-1	TGTGCCAGCAGTCCTAGCGGGAGGGATCTATTCCGGTTCTTC	CASSPSGRDLFRFF
TRBV3-1	NA	many	TRBJ2-5	TGTGCCAGCAGCCAAGGTTGGGCCGGGACGTACCAAGAGACCCAGTACTTC	CASSQGWAGTYQETQYF
TRBV6-6	NA	many	TRBJ2-7	TGTGCCAGCAGTTACCGGCAAGGGGACGAGCAGTACTTC	CASSYRQGDEQYF
TRBV20-1	NA	many	TRBJ2-4	TGCAGTGCAGAGGGGGGTGCCAAAAACATTCAGTACTTC	CSAEGGAKNIQYF
TRBV7-2	TRBD2	many	TRBJ2-7	TGTGCCAGCAGCTTAGGGAATCTAGCGGACGAGCAGTACTTC	CASSLGNLADEQYF
TRBV5-1	NA	many	TRBJ2-1	TGCGCCAGCGGGGTTTACAATGAGCAGTTCTTC	CASGVYNEQFF
TRBV7-8	NA	many	TRBJ2-6	TGTGCCAGCAGCTTAAGAGGGGCCAACGTCCTGACTTTC	CASSLRGANVLTF
TRBV4-2	TRBD2	NA	TRBJ2-1	TGTGCCAGCAGCCAGGCTGTAGCGGGAGGGTACAATGAGCAGTTCTTC	CASSQAVAGGYNEQFF
TRBV29-1	NA	many	TRBJ2-7	TGCAGCGTTGCAGAGGCCTACGAGCAGTACTTC	CSVAEAYEQYF
TRBV6-5	NA	many	TRBJ2-1	TGTGCCAGCAGTTACTCGATAAATACCGAGCAGTTCTTC	CASSYSINTEQFF
TRBV4-3	TRBD2	few	TRBJ2-1	TGCGCCAGCAGCCCAGGGACTAGCAGGAGTGAGCAGTTCTTC	CASSPGTSRSEQFF
TRBV9	NA	many	TRBJ2-7	TGTGCCAGCAGCGTTTCGGGGACCGTCCACGAGCAGTACTTC	CASSVSGTVHEQYF
TRBV18	NA	many	TRBJ2-1	TGTGCCAGCTCACCACCGCGGACAGTACACAATGAGCAGTTCTTC	CASSPPRTVHNEQFF
TRBV6-1	NA	many	TRBJ2-5	TGTGCCAGCCTAGTAAGGCAGGTAGGGGAGACCCAGTACTTC	CASLVRQVGETQYF
TRBV20-1	NA	many	TRBJ2-7	TGCAGTGCTGTGGACATTACCTACGAGCAGTACTTC	CSAVDITYEQYF